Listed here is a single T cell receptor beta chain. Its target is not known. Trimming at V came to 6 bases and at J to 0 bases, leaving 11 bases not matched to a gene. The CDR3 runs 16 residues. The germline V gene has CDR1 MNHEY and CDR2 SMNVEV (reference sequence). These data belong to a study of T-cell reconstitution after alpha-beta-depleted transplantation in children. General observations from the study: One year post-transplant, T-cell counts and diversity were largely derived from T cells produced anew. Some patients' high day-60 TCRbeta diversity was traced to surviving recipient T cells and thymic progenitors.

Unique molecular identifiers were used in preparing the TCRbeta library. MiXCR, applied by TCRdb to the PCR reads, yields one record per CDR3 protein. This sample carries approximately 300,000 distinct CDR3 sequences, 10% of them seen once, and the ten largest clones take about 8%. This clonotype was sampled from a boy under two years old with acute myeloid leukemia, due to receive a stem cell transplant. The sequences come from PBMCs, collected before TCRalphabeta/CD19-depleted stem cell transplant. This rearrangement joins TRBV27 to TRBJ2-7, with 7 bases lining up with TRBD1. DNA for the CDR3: TGTGCCAGCAGCGCCCATTCCGGGACAGTCTCCTACGAGCAGTACTTC. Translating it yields CASSAHSGTVSYEQYF.